This T cell receptor beta chain is from a study of graft-versus-host responses after intestinal transplantation. Study as a whole: All recipients were transplanted with multivisceral, liver-intestinal, or isolated intestinal grafts.

Graft specimens yielded both intraepithelial and lamina propria lymphocytes. Study observations and caveats: There were GvH clones found in recipient marrow, and some of them appeared first in ileum or blood.

Comments on this clone: What it binds is not known.

Sequenced by immunoSEQ multiplex PCR; TCRdb stores in-frame clones only, minus some. The top ten hold around 1.7% of the sample, which has some 66,000 clones, roughly 90% seen once. Germline V CDR1 and CDR2: SGDLS, YYNGEE. The CDR3 contains 16 residues. V gave up 3 bases and J gave up 2 bases, with 15 bases separating them. This chain joins TRBV9 and TRBJ2-1; D possibly corresponds to TRBD2 (7 bases). This TCR came from a human patient who received an intestinal transplant, so some T cells may come from the graft donor. Material: ileum tissue, obtained approximately 370 days after transplant. The CDR3 here is CASSAVGGGPYNEQFF. DNA of the CDR3: TGTGCCAGCAGCGCCGTAGGGGGGGGGCCCTACAATGAGCAGTTCTTC.